The 25 T cell receptor beta chains presented below share a single source sample, sequenced in a study of blood T cell repertoires in COVID-19. The protocol was immunoSEQ multiplex PCR, while the TCRdb copy is restricted to in-frame clones and leaves out a portion. In the table there are 250,000 to 300,000 clones, roughly nine tenths of which are singletons. Sequences were obtained from peripheral blood. The source is a man aged 50 to 60 with acute or convalescent COVID-19.

The chain combines TRBV11-2 with TRBJ2-7; TRBD2 aligns across 8 bases. The trim removed 2 bases at V and 3 bases at J, leaving 3 bases unmatched. This CDR3 is 14 amino acids long. Germline V gene lookup returns CDR1 SGHAT and CDR2 FQNNGV. The CDR3 loop is CASSLQRGFYEQYF. The CDR3 nucleotides read TGTGCCAGCAGCTTACAGCGGGGGTTCTACGAGCAGTACTTC.

The gene calls are TRBV7-3 and TRBJ1-2; no firm D call. The CDR3 totals 13 residues. The V gene's germline CDR1 is SGHTA and CDR2 FQGTGA. Between the trimmed V and J ends, which lost 2 bases and 2 bases, there was a span of 6 bases. DNA for the CDR3: TGTGCCAGCAGCTTAGCCGGGAACTATGGCTACACCTTC. Protein product: CASSLAGNYGYTF.

A few counts support this clone. The gene calls are TRBV5-1 and TRBJ1-1; TRBD1 aligns across 11 bases. V lost 0 bases, J lost 4 bases, and 2 bases stayed unmatched. Germline lookup yields CDR1 SGHRS and CDR2 YFSETQ. This CDR3 has 15 residues. For the CDR3, the DNA is TGCGCCAGCAGCTTGGTGGGGACAGGGGGCACTGAAGCTTTCTTT. Encoded protein: CASSLVGTGGTEAFF.

The rearrangement joins TRBV29-1 to TRBJ1-1; tentatively, D is TRBD1 (5 bases). The CDR3 has 12 amino acids. Trimming cost V 7 bases and J 1 base, with 10 bases left between them. Germline V lookup: CDR1 SQVTM, CDR2 ANQGSEA. The CDR3: CSAETENTEAFF. The DNA for the CDR3 is TGCAGCGCGGAGACAGAGAACACTGAAGCTTTCTTT.

This chain connects TRBV19 to TRBJ2-1; TRBD2 aligns across 10 bases. The CDR3 sequence is 14 residues long. J was trimmed by 3 bases and V by 4 bases; bases with no gene match: 0. Germline V gene lookup returns CDR1 LNHDA and CDR2 SQIVND (reference sequence). The CDR3 nucleotides read TGTGCCAGTAGTACTAGCGGGGGCTACAATGAGCAGTTCTTC. It specifies CASSTSGGYNEQFF.

As regards this clone: The same CDR3 arises from other DNA sequences in this sample as well. CDR3 coding DNA: TGCGCCAGCAGCCTAGGGGGTGGTCCAGATACGCAGTATTTT. Translation: CASSLGGGPDTQYF. The rearrangement uses TRBV5-1 and TRBJ2-3, with D possibly TRBD1 on 6 matching bases. CDR3 length: 14 amino acids. Germline V gene data show CDR1 as SGHRS and CDR2 as YFSETQ. V lost 4 bases and J 4 bases, leaving 13 bases between the germline ends.

CDR3 nucleotide sequence: TGTGCCACCAGTGAGGCGGGGGCGCGCACAGATACGCAGTATTTT. This codes for CATSEAGARTDTQYF. J is TRBJ2-3 and V is TRBV24-1; D is possibly TRBD2 (7 bases). V lost 4 bases and J 1 base, leaving 11 bases between the germline ends. Germline CDR1 and CDR2: KGHDR and SFDVKD. CDR3 size: 15 residues.

The chain employs TRBV19 and TRBJ1-5, with no clear D. V was pared by 4 bases and J by 4 bases, with 11 bases between. The germline V gene encodes CDR1 LNHDA and CDR2 SQIVND (reference sequence). The CDR3 spans 14 residues. The CDR3 region is CASSSGRANQPQHF. In DNA form, the CDR3 reads TGTGCCAGTAGTAGTGGGAGGGCAAATCAGCCCCAGCATTTT.

The chain recombines TRBV27 with TRBJ2-7; D is possibly TRBD1 (5 bases). Germline loops: CDR1 MNHEY, CDR2 SMNVEV (reference sequence). The CDR3 length is 13 residues. V was shortened by 6 bases and J by 0 bases, with 9 bases between the two germline ends. CDR3 sequence: CASSGQLSYEQYF. The DNA of the CDR3 is TGTGCCAGCAGCGGACAACTCTCCTACGAGCAGTACTTC.

The chain carries TRBV19 and TRBJ2-5, with 8 bases identical to TRBD2. V shed 7 bases, J shed 2 bases, and the junction held 12 bases outside the gene matches. The CDR3 contains 16 residues. Germline assignment: CDR1 LNHDA and CDR2 SQIVND (reference sequence). CDR3 nucleotides: TGTGCCAGTACCTCTCGCGGGGGGTGGGGACAAGAGACCCAGTACTTC. Translating gives CASTSRGGWGQETQYF.

V is TRBV9 and J is TRBJ1-5, with TRBD1 identical over 9 bases. J gave up 4 bases and V 4 bases, and 6 bases lay outside the gene matches. Germline V lookup: CDR1 SGDLS, CDR2 YYNGEE. This CDR3 region has 15 residues. CDR3 protein: CASSPRDRENQPQHF. Written as DNA, the CDR3 is TGTGCCAGCAGCCCTCGGGACAGGGAGAATCAGCCCCAGCATTTT.

The chain couples TRBV19 to TRBJ2-7; TRBD1 matches 10 bases. The length of the CDR3 is 15 residues. J was trimmed by 0 bases and V by 5 bases; bases with no gene match: 4. CDR1 and CDR2 (germline): LNHDA, SQIVND (reference sequence). The CDR3 bases are TGTGCCAGTAGTTCGACAGGGGGCGCCTCCTACGAGCAGTACTTC. Translated: CASSSTGGASYEQYF.

The chain uses TRBV7-8 and TRBJ1-1; 7 nucleotides agree with TRBD1. CDR1 is SGHVS and CDR2 is FQNEAQ in the germline V gene. The trim removed 3 bases at V and 3 bases at J, leaving 4 bases unmatched. CDR3 length: 14 amino acids. The CDR3 region is CASSLLQGYTEAFF. The CDR3 region has the DNA TGTGCCAGCAGCTTGTTACAGGGGTACACTGAAGCTTTCTTT.

The chain combines TRBV18 with TRBJ2-2, with D tentatively TRBD2 (7 bases). V shed 3 bases and J shed 5 bases, with 16 bases lying between them. Germline V gene lookup returns CDR1 KGHSH and CDR2 LQKENI. There are 16 residues in the CDR3. The CDR3 region is CASSPMGGHTTGELFF. The CDR3 nucleotides are TGTGCCAGCTCACCCATGGGGGGGCACACTACCGGGGAGCTGTTTTTT. Supplemented by reference TRBV18 and TRBJ2-2, the full variable domain reads NAGVMQNPRHLVRRRGQEARLRCSPMKGHSHVYWYRQLPEEGLKFMVYLQKENIIDESGMPKERFSAEFPKEGPSILRIQQVVRGDSAAYFCASSPMGGHTTGELFFGEGSRLTVL.

The chain carries TRBV14 and TRBJ1-1, with unresolved D. This CDR3 spans 14 amino acids. Per germline, CDR1 SGHDN and CDR2 FVKESK. The V and J ends lost 1 base and 1 base respectively, with 7 bases between them. The CDR3 DNA reads as TGTGCCAGCAGCCAAGTGGCGGGGAACACTGAAGCTTTCTTT. Its translation: CASSQVAGNTEAFF. The variable domain in full, completed from reference TRBV14 and TRBJ1-1, reads EAGVTQFPSHSVIEKGQTVTLRCDPISGHDNLYWYRRVMGKEIKFLLHFVKESKQDESGMPNNRFLAERTGGTYSTLKVQPAELEDSGVYFCASSQVAGNTEAFFGQGTRLTVV.

The chain couples TRBV3-1 (or the pseudogene TRBV3-2) to TRBJ1-2; no definite D call. This CDR3 region has 13 residues. The germline gives CDR1 LGHDT, CDR2 YNNKEL (reference sequence). V lost 0 bases, J lost 4 bases, and 6 bases lay in between. The DNA of the CDR3 is TGTGCCAGCAGCCAAGATCTTGTCTATGGCTACACCTTC. Residues: CASSQDLVYGYTF.

The V and J genes are TRBV5-1 and TRBJ1-2; D not resolved. CDR1 SGHRS and CDR2 YFSETQ come from the germline V gene. The CDR3 length is 14 residues. V shed 0 bases and J shed 5 bases, with 11 bases lying between them. The DNA for the CDR3 is TGCGCCAGCAGCTTGGCTGGTCAAACTTATGGCTACACCTTC. Encoded protein: CASSLAGQTYGYTF.

This sequence joins TRBV19 and TRBJ1-5; D may be TRBD1 (5 bases). Trimming took 10 bases from V and 3 from J, leaving 13 bases between them. Germline CDR1 and CDR2: LNHDA and SQIVND (reference sequence). This CDR3 contains 13 residues. The CDR3 reads CATGGVYNQPQHF. The CDR3 nucleotides read TGTGCCACGGGGGGAGTATACAATCAGCCCCAGCATTTT.

The CDR3 spells CASSGNPGEAAFF. For the CDR3, the DNA is TGTGCCAGCAGCGGGAATCCCGGGGAGGCGGCTTTCTTT. The chain combines TRBV5-4 with TRBJ1-1; D is unresolved. Trimming cost V 4 bases and J 11 bases, with 18 bases left between them. The CDR3 length is 13 residues. CDR1 and CDR2 from the germline V gene are SGHNT and YYREEE (reference sequence).

The genes are TRBV7-9 and TRBJ1-5; D is perhaps TRBD1 (6 bases). Germline V gene lookup returns CDR1 SEHNR and CDR2 FQNEAQ (reference sequence). This CDR3 spans 15 amino acids. V was cut by 1 base and J by 3 bases, with 10 bases left in between. The CDR3 region has the DNA TGTGCCAGCAGCTTAGGGGCAGGGGCCAATCAGCCCCAGCATTTT. Amino acids: CASSLGAGANQPQHF.

The rearrangement uses TRBV9 and TRBJ2-7, with 8 bases aligning to TRBD2. This CDR3 has 15 residues. V gave up 0 bases and J gave up 3 bases; unmatched junction bases: 5. Germline values: CDR1 SGDLS, CDR2 YYNGEE. The DNA for the CDR3 is TGTGCCAGCAGCGTAGCGGGGGGGGGTCACTACGAGCAGTACTTC. This gives the protein CASSVAGGGHYEQYF. Combining the CDR3 with reference TRBV9 and TRBJ2-7 gives the whole variable domain DSGVTQTPKHLITATGQRVTLRCSPRSGDLSVYWYQQSLDQGLQFLIQYYNGEERAKGNILERFSAQQFPDLHSELNLSSLELGDSALYFCASSVAGGGHYEQYFGPGTRLTVT.

This clone was observed a few times. V gene TRBV5-1 combines with J gene TRBJ2-2, with 12 bases lining up with TRBD2. Losses at the gene ends were 4 bases for V and 0 bases for J; bases not matched to a gene: 10. This CDR3 spans 19 amino acids. Looked up from germline, CDR1 is SGHRS and CDR2 is YFSETQ. Here the CDR3 reads CASSVTTSGGYSNTGELFF. CDR3 DNA: TGCGCCAGCAGCGTAACGACTAGCGGGGGATATTCGAACACCGGGGAGCTGTTTTTT.

This sequence joins TRBV6-5 and TRBJ1-1; TRBD1 aligns across 7 bases. Germline values: CDR1 MNHEY, CDR2 SVGAGI. J gave up 3 bases and V 6 bases, and 10 bases lay outside the gene matches. This CDR3 is built from 15 residues. DNA for the CDR3: TGTGCCAGCAGCTCAAAGGGGGCGAGGGACACTGAAGCTTTCTTT. Its translation: CASSSKGARDTEAFF.

J is TRBJ2-3 and V is TRBV9, with 9 bases fitting TRBD1. The CDR3 has 15 residues. CDR1 and CDR2 (germline): SGDLS, YYNGEE. The V and J ends lost 3 bases and 5 bases, in that order; junction bases with no gene match: 7. Here the CDR3 DNA reads TGTGCCAGCAGCGCGACAGGGGGTCATGGAGATACGCAGTATTTT. Translated: CASSATGGHGDTQYF.

The chain has TRBV5-1 and TRBJ2-7; a possible D gene is TRBD2 (5 bases). CDR3 size: 15 residues. Per the germline V gene, CDR1 is SGHRS and CDR2 is YFSETQ. Deletions cut 6 bases from V and 9 bases from J, with 25 bases between. This CDR3 reads CASTPGSPGGAGQYF. The CDR3 DNA sequence: TGCGCCAGCACCCCGGGGAGCCCTGGTGGCGCCGGGCAGTACTTC.